This TCR beta chain was profiled in a study of radiation and T cells in renal cell carcinoma. This CDR3 is built from 12 residues. The germline V gene encodes CDR1 MNHEY and CDR2 SVGAGI. V shed 8 bases and J shed 8 bases, with 13 bases lying between them. Clones were read by immunoSEQ multiplex PCR, and TCRdb kept only the in-frame ones, dropping some. This table has about 130,000 clones, around four fifths appearing once. Documented time point: blood 2 weeks post-SBRT. As to treatment: 15 Gy SBRT to primary tumor, nephrectomy 4 weeks later. This clonotype originated in a woman in her sixties or seventies with renal cell carcinoma. The starting material was blood, obtained from a patient whose treatment included radiotherapy and nephrectomy. The genes are TRBV6-5 and TRBJ2-1, with D perhaps TRBD2 (7 bases). As DNA, the CDR3 is TGTGCCAGCGCGGGGGCGCGGCATGAGCAGTTCTTC. This gives the protein CASAGARHEQFF.